The rows below give T cell receptor beta chains drawn from one sample of a study of cytomegalovirus exposure and HLA in healthy donors. The method was immunoSEQ multiplex PCR; TCRdb's version includes in-frame clones alone and lacks a portion of them. Here the sample spans 180,000 or so clones, less than 85% being singletons. The sample comprised PBMCs. The receptors stem from a male donor in good health and CMV-seronegative. The CDR3 runs from the conserved cysteine through the conserved F or W. The D gene is left open where the match is weak. The size entry is marked missing in some rows and otherwise reads once, few, many or a size class.

V gene: TRBV2
J gene: TRBJ1-1
clone size: -
D gene: TRBD1
CDR3 protein: CASSAAVGQGKAFF
CDR3 DNA: TGTGCCAGCAGTGCTGCCGTGGGACAGGGAAAAGCTTTCTTT

V gene: TRBV29-1
J gene: TRBJ2-7
clone size: -
D gene: TRBD1
CDR3 protein: CSVEGDSPGEQYF
CDR3 DNA: TGCAGCGTTGAAGGGGACAGCCCTGGGGAGCAGTACTTC

V gene: TRBV30
J gene: TRBJ1-3
clone size: -
D gene: -
CDR3 protein: CAFPEDGGSGNTIYF
CDR3 DNA: TGTGCCTTCCCAGAGGACGGGGGCTCTGGAAACACCATATATTTT

V gene: TRBV27
J gene: TRBJ2-7
clone size: -
D gene: TRBD1
CDR3 protein: CASRWTGGEQYF
CDR3 DNA: TGTGCCAGCAGATGGACAGGGGGTGAGCAGTACTTC

V gene: TRBV28
J gene: TRBJ2-7
clone size: -
D gene: TRBD2
CDR3 protein: CASMIRAGGPYGQYF
CDR3 DNA: TGTGCCAGCATGATACGAGCGGGGGGACCCTACGGGCAGTACTTC

V gene: TRBV7-9
J gene: TRBJ2-7
clone size: -
D gene: TRBD1
CDR3 protein: CSSSLATGGGRYYEQYF
CDR3 DNA: TGTTCCAGCAGCTTAGCGACAGGGGGAGGCCGGTACTACGAGCAGTACTTC

V gene: TRBV18
J gene: TRBJ2-7
clone size: -
D gene: TRBD2
CDR3 protein: CASSPPPRIAGGEEQYF
CDR3 DNA: TGTGCCAGCTCACCACCGCCGAGGATAGCGGGGGGGGAAGAGCAGTACTTC

V gene: TRBV10-3
J gene: TRBJ2-1
clone size: -
D gene: -
CDR3 protein: CAISGQDPYNEQFF
CDR3 DNA: TGTGCCATCAGTGGACAGGACCCCTACAATGAGCAGTTCTTC

V gene: TRBV7-9
J gene: TRBJ2-5
clone size: once
D gene: TRBD2
CDR3 protein: CSSSPRARASGETQYF
CDR3 DNA: TGTTCCAGCAGCCCGCGGGCGAGGGCTAGCGGGGAGACCCAGTACTTC

V gene: TRBV7-6
J gene: TRBJ2-1
clone size: -
D gene: TRBD2
CDR3 protein: CASSLTPLAGGPREQFF
CDR3 DNA: TGTGCCAGCAGCTTGACCCCACTAGCGGGAGGGCCGAGGGAGCAGTTCTTC

V gene: TRBV6-5
J gene: TRBJ2-3
clone size: -
D gene: TRBD2
CDR3 protein: CASSSQRGASTDTQYF
CDR3 DNA: TGTGCCAGCAGTTCCCAGCGGGGTGCTTCCACAGATACGCAGTATTTT

V gene: TRBV7-9
J gene: TRBJ2-7
clone size: -
D gene: -
CDR3 protein: CSSSPSAGLEQYF
CDR3 DNA: TGTTCCAGCAGCCCAAGCGCAGGGCTCGAGCAGTACTTC

V gene: TRBV7-2
J gene: TRBJ2-7
clone size: -
D gene: -
CDR3 protein: CAVKDGNF
CDR3 DNA: TGTGCCGTAAAGGACGGGAACTTC

V gene: TRBV30
J gene: TRBJ1-1
clone size: -
D gene: -
CDR3 protein: CAWSLRTTYTEAFF
CDR3 DNA: TGTGCCTGGAGCTTACGGACTACGTACACTGAAGCTTTCTTT

V gene: TRBV10-3
J gene: TRBJ2-3
clone size: -
D gene: TRBD2
CDR3 protein: CAILAGGPGADTQYF
CDR3 DNA: TGTGCCATCCTAGCGGGAGGGCCGGGGGCAGATACGCAGTATTTT

V gene: TRBV6-5
J gene: TRBJ2-3
clone size: -
D gene: TRBD1
CDR3 protein: CASNSAGQEIGTQYF
CDR3 DNA: TGTGCCAGCAATAGCGCGGGACAGGAGATTGGTACGCAGTATTTT

V gene: TRBV5-4
J gene: TRBJ1-2
clone size: few
D gene: -
CDR3 protein: CASRGQTTLNYGYTF
CDR3 DNA: TGTGCCAGCCGAGGACAGACAACTCTTAACTATGGCTACACCTTC

V gene: TRBV28
J gene: TRBJ1-1
clone size: -
D gene: -
CDR3 protein: CASSSPPGITEAFF
CDR3 DNA: TGTGCCAGCAGTTCACCCCCCGGGATCACTGAAGCTTTCTTT

V gene: TRBV6-1
J gene: TRBJ2-1
clone size: -
D gene: -
CDR3 protein: CASRERRGNEQFF
CDR3 DNA: TGTGCCAGCAGGGAGCGCAGGGGCAATGAGCAGTTCTTC

V gene: TRBV7-3
J gene: TRBJ2-5
clone size: -
D gene: -
CDR3 protein: CASSSRGRAETQYF
CDR3 DNA: TGTGCCAGCAGTTCGAGGGGGAGAGCAGAGACCCAGTACTTC

V gene: TRBV5-1
J gene: TRBJ2-7
clone size: -
D gene: TRBD2
CDR3 protein: CASTGRGTTYEQYF
CDR3 DNA: TGCGCCAGCACAGGGCGAGGGACTACCTACGAGCAGTACTTC

V gene: TRBV27
J gene: TRBJ1-5
clone size: -
D gene: -
CDR3 protein: CASGGNQPQHF
CDR3 DNA: TGTGCCAGCGGAGGTAATCAGCCCCAGCATTTT

V gene: TRBV4-2
J gene: TRBJ1-1
clone size: -
D gene: -
CDR3 protein: CASSQDIIPMNTEAFF
CDR3 DNA: TGTGCCAGCAGCCAAGACATCATTCCTATGAACACTGAAGCTTTCTTT

V gene: TRBV10-1
J gene: TRBJ1-5
clone size: -
D gene: TRBD1
CDR3 protein: CASSEFETGRNQPQHF
CDR3 DNA: TGCGCCAGCAGTGAATTCGAGACAGGGCGGAATCAGCCCCAGCATTTT

V gene: TRBV11-2
J gene: TRBJ2-7
clone size: -
D gene: TRBD2
CDR3 protein: CASSRTSANYEQYF
CDR3 DNA: TGTGCCAGCAGCCGCACTAGCGCAAACTACGAGCAGTACTTC

V gene: TRBV7-9
J gene: TRBJ2-1
clone size: -
D gene: -
CDR3 protein: CASSLSAGTDEQFF
CDR3 DNA: TGTGCCAGCAGCTTATCTGCGGGGACAGATGAGCAGTTCTTC

V gene: TRBV7-3
J gene: TRBJ1-1
clone size: -
D gene: -
CDR3 protein: CASSSGHLNTEAFF
CDR3 DNA: TGTGCCAGCAGCTCGGGACACTTGAACACTGAAGCTTTCTTT

V gene: TRBV19
J gene: TRBJ1-5
clone size: few
D gene: -
CDR3 protein: CASSIDRGNQPQHF
CDR3 DNA: TGTGCCAGTAGTATAGATCGCGGGAATCAGCCCCAGCATTTT

V gene: TRBV19
J gene: TRBJ1-4
clone size: -
D gene: -
CDR3 protein: CASMPDGEEKLFF
CDR3 DNA: TGTGCCAGTATGCCGGACGGGGAGGAAAAACTGTTTTTT

V gene: TRBV11-1
J gene: TRBJ1-3
clone size: -
D gene: -
CDR3 protein: CASSSIGSGNTIYF
CDR3 DNA: TGTGCCAGCAGCTCGATTGGCTCCGGAAACACCATATATTTT

V gene: TRBV19
J gene: TRBJ1-3
clone size: -
D gene: -
CDR3 protein: CASSIGGAGTSGNTIYF
CDR3 DNA: TGTGCCAGTAGTATCGGAGGGGCAGGGACTTCTGGAAACACCATATATTTT

V gene: TRBV14
J gene: TRBJ1-4
clone size: -
D gene: -
CDR3 protein: CASSQGWRPTNEKLFF
CDR3 DNA: TGTGCCAGCAGCCAAGGGTGGCGGCCAACTAATGAAAAACTGTTTTTT

V gene: TRBV5-4
J gene: TRBJ2-3
clone size: -
D gene: TRBD1
CDR3 protein: CASSLRDRGRDTQYF
CDR3 DNA: TGTGCCAGCAGCTTAAGGGACAGGGGCCGGGATACGCAGTATTTT

V gene: TRBV7-8
J gene: TRBJ2-7
clone size: once
D gene: -
CDR3 protein: CASSLDRNYEQYF
CDR3 DNA: TGTGCCAGCAGCTTAGACAGAAACTACGAGCAGTACTTC

V gene: TRBV2
J gene: TRBJ1-4
clone size: -
D gene: -
CDR3 protein: CASKITATNEKLFF
CDR3 DNA: TGTGCCAGCAAAATTACAGCAACTAATGAAAAACTGTTTTTT

V gene: TRBV11-2
J gene: TRBJ2-7
clone size: once
D gene: TRBD1
CDR3 protein: CASSLLGTGGGYEQYF
CDR3 DNA: TGTGCCAGCAGCTTACTCGGGACAGGGGGCGGGTACGAGCAGTACTTC

V gene: TRBV4-1
J gene: TRBJ2-1
clone size: -
D gene: -
CDR3 protein: CASSQLPPNTLLQGMRFF
CDR3 DNA: TGCGCCAGCAGCCAATTGCCCCCCAACACTTTACTACAGGGAATGCGGTTCTTC

V gene: TRBV5-6
J gene: TRBJ2-2
clone size: -
D gene: TRBD1
CDR3 protein: CASSSPGQWTTGELFF
CDR3 DNA: TGTGCCAGCAGCTCGCCGGGACAGTGGACCACCGGGGAGCTGTTTTTT

V gene: TRBV6-5
J gene: TRBJ2-7
clone size: -
D gene: -
CDR3 protein: CARNLAGGTYEQYF
CDR3 DNA: TGTGCCAGAAACCTAGCCGGCGGTACCTACGAGCAGTACTTC

V gene: TRBV9
J gene: TRBJ1-6
clone size: -
D gene: -
CDR3 protein: CASSAGGHYNSPLHF
CDR3 DNA: TGTGCCAGCAGCGCGGGGGGACACTATAATTCACCCCTCCACTTT

V gene: TRBV6-1
J gene: TRBJ1-5
clone size: -
D gene: -
CDR3 protein: CASGSITGQPQHF
CDR3 DNA: TGTGCCAGCGGAAGCATTACAGGTCAGCCCCAGCATTTT

V gene: TRBV5-6
J gene: TRBJ1-1
clone size: -
D gene: -
CDR3 protein: CASSSPGGTEAFF
CDR3 DNA: TGTGCCAGCAGCTCCCCGGGGGGCACTGAAGCTTTCTTT

V gene: TRBV30
J gene: TRBJ1-2
clone size: -
D gene: TRBD1
CDR3 protein: CAYRQGARNYGYTF
CDR3 DNA: TGTGCCTATAGACAGGGGGCGCGGAACTATGGCTACACCTTC

V gene: TRBV9
J gene: TRBJ2-2
clone size: -
D gene: TRBD2
CDR3 protein: CASSPDTSGGELFF
CDR3 DNA: TGTGCCAGCAGCCCAGACACTAGCGGCGGGGAGCTGTTTTTT

V gene: TRBV7-2
J gene: TRBJ2-4
clone size: once
D gene: -
CDR3 protein: CASSSTPGQGFGIQYF
CDR3 DNA: TGTGCCAGCAGCTCCACCCCCGGGCAGGGGTTCGGCATTCAGTACTTC

V gene: TRBV19
J gene: TRBJ1-5
clone size: -
D gene: -
CDR3 protein: CASSIDPPAGFRQPQHF
CDR3 DNA: TGTGCCAGTAGTATAGATCCACCAGCGGGGTTCAGGCAGCCCCAGCATTTT

V gene: TRBV6-4
J gene: TRBJ2-2
clone size: few
D gene: -
CDR3 protein: CASSDTGTGELFF
CDR3 DNA: TGTGCCAGCAGTGACACGGGCACCGGGGAGCTGTTTTTT

V gene: TRBV6-1
J gene: TRBJ1-6
clone size: -
D gene: TRBD1
CDR3 protein: CASSETQRDRGLHF
CDR3 DNA: TGTGCCAGCAGTGAAACACAGCGGGACAGGGGTCTCCACTTT

V gene: TRBV19
J gene: TRBJ1-2
clone size: -
D gene: TRBD1
CDR3 protein: CASRAGGASGYTF
CDR3 DNA: TGTGCCAGTAGAGCAGGGGGCGCTTCTGGCTACACCTTC

V gene: TRBV15
J gene: TRBJ2-1
clone size: -
D gene: TRBD1
CDR3 protein: CAIGQGSYSYNEQFF
CDR3 DNA: TGTGCCATTGGACAGGGGTCTTACTCCTACAATGAGCAGTTCTTC

V gene: TRBV28
J gene: TRBJ1-3
clone size: -
D gene: -
CDR3 protein: CASSSTGIQGNTIYF
CDR3 DNA: TGTGCCAGCAGTTCAACAGGGATTCAGGGCAACACCATATATTTT

V gene: TRBV4-2
J gene: TRBJ2-1
clone size: -
D gene: TRBD2
CDR3 protein: CASSQVGGGRAIGSYNEQFF
CDR3 DNA: TGTGCCAGCAGCCAAGTTGGTGGCGGGAGGGCAATAGGGTCCTACAATGAGCAGTTCTTC

V gene: TRBV18
J gene: TRBJ1-1
clone size: -
D gene: TRBD1
CDR3 protein: CASSPTGGNTEAFF
CDR3 DNA: TGTGCCAGCTCCCCGACAGGGGGGAACACTGAAGCTTTCTTT

V gene: TRBV27
J gene: TRBJ2-1
clone size: -
D gene: TRBD2
CDR3 protein: CASTLVAGSPYNEQFF
CDR3 DNA: TGTGCCAGCACCCTCGTAGCGGGGTCTCCTTACAATGAGCAGTTCTTC

V gene: TRBV5-4
J gene: TRBJ2-3
clone size: -
D gene: TRBD1
CDR3 protein: CASSTGQFTDTQYF
CDR3 DNA: TGTGCCAGCAGCACGGGACAGTTCACAGATACGCAGTATTTT